The TCR beta chain under discussion was sequenced for a study of response to subunit inactivated influenza vaccine. The CDR3 is 13 amino acids. V was pared by 5 bases and J by 4 bases, with 11 bases between. Germline V CDR1 and CDR2: SGHTA, FQGTGA. This clonotype was counted between two and nine times. MiXCR was run by TCRdb on the RT-PCR reads, yielding one entry per CDR3 protein. The sample includes hundreds of thousands of distinct CDR3 sequences, 9.5% to 13% of them seen just once. The sample was PBMCs from blood, taken about 6 weeks after vaccination. The chain combines TRBV7-3 with TRBJ1-1; D unclear. The receptor was derived from a man aged 45-65 years who received an inactivated influenza vaccine. The DNA of the CDR3 is TGTGCCAGCAGCGAATTATCGGGCACTGAAGCTTTCTTT. Translating it yields CASSELSGTEAFF.